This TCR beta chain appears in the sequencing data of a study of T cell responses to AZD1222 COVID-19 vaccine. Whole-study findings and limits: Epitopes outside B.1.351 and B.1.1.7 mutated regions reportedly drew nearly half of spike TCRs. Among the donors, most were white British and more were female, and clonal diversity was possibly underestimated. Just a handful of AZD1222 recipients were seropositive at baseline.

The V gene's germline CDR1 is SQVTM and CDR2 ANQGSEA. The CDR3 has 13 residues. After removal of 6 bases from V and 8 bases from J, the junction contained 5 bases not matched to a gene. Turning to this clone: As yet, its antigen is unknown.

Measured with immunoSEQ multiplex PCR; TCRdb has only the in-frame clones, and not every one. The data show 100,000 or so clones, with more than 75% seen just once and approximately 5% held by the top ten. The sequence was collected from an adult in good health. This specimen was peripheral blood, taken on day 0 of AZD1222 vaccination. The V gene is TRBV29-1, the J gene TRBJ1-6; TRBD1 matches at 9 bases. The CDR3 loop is CSVQTGGDSPLHF. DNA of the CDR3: TGCAGCGTCCAAACAGGGGGCGATTCACCCCTCCACTTT.